These 18 T cell receptor beta chains share one sample of origin, sequenced in a study of blood T cells in healthy people across ages. Through a sample-barcoded 5' primer and a J-beta primer mix, a second PCR was run for roughly 6 to 11 cycles. Using its own MiXCR run on the 5' RACE reads, TCRdb lists one record per CDR3 protein. This sample carries roughly 1,000,000 distinct CDR3 sequences, approximately 25% of them seen once, and the ten largest clones take 0.75%. These same records also appear under a second study, on T cells of mothers and their children.

Sequencing was performed on blood. Source of these receptors: a girl aged 2-9 years in good health.

In DNA form, the CDR3 reads TGTGCCAGCAGCCAAGTTCTAGCGTACTCCTACGAGCAGTACTTC. It yields the protein CASSQVLAYSYEQYF. The chain employs TRBV3-1 and TRBJ2-5; maybe TRBD2 (6 bases). The J call may not be correct, given that the DNA end is closer to TRBJ2-7. CDR1 and CDR2 from the germline V gene are LGHDT and YNNKEL (reference sequence). The CDR3 totals 15 residues.

This clonotype was seen a few times. Mismatch with germline at one junction end may stem from a read error. The genes are TRBV11-2 and TRBJ2-4; either TRBD1 or TRBD2 may fit D (6 bases each). This CDR3 is 12 amino acids long. The germline V gene encodes CDR1 SGHAT and CDR2 FQNNGV. CDR3 sequence reads: CASSQASGAGYF. CDR3 nucleotide sequence: TGTGCCAGCAGCCAGGCCTCGGGGGCAGGATATTTC.

In nucleotides, the CDR3 is TGTGCCAGCAGCCCCGAGACTAGCGGGAGCAGGGACATTCAGTACTTC. Translation: CASSPETSGSRDIQYF. The chain links TRBV4-2 to TRBJ2-4; the match to TRBD2 covers 12 bases. Per germline, CDR1 LGHNA and CDR2 YNFKEQ. The CDR3 extends over 16 amino acids. J was trimmed by 8 bases and V by 4 bases; bases with no gene match: 9.

This clonotype came up a few times. V and J are TRBV7-6 and TRBJ2-3, with a weak D call TRBD2 (6 bases). This CDR3 spans 17 amino acids. Germline-derived CDR1 and CDR2 are SGHVS and FNYEAQ. V lost 5 bases to trimming and J lost 0 bases, with 18 bases between them. The CDR3 reads CASSPPATDYSTDTQYF. The CDR3 DNA sequence: TGTGCCAGCAGCCCACCCGCGACGGACTACAGCACAGATACGCAGTATTTT.

The chain is built from TRBV11-2 and TRBJ2-3; D remains unclear. CDR1 and CDR2 (germline): SGHAT, FQNNGV. The CDR3 consists of 15 residues. Trimming shortened V by 5 bases and J by 1 base, and 13 bases separated the two germline ends. The CDR3 is CASSPTVFGTDTQYF. The CDR3 DNA sequence: TGTGCCAGCAGCCCCACCGTTTTCGGCACAGATACGCAGTATTTT. The whole variable domain, filled in from reference TRBV11-2 and TRBJ2-3, reads EAGVAQSPRYKIIEKRQSVAFWCNPISGHATLYWYQQILGQGPKLLIQFQNNGVVDDSQLPKDRFSAERLKGVDSTLKIQPAKLEDSAVYLCASSPTVFGTDTQYFGPGTRLTVL.

The chain is built from TRBV7-9 and TRBJ2-7; D may be TRBD2 (5 bases). The V and J ends lost 5 bases and 4 bases respectively, with 15 bases between them. CDR3 length equals 14 residues. From germline, CDR1 is SEHNR and CDR2 FQNEAQ (reference sequence). The CDR3 reads CASSPEGPRYEQYF. The CDR3 coding sequence is TGTGCCAGCAGCCCCGAGGGTCCAAGGTACGAGCAGTACTTC. The full variable domain, with the rest looked up from reference TRBV7-9 and TRBJ2-7, is DTGVSQNPRHKITKRGQNVTFRCDPISEHNRLYWYRQTLGQGPEFLTYFQNEAQLEKSRLLSDRFSAERPKGSFSTLEIQRTEQGDSAMYLCASSPEGPRYEQYFGPGTRLTVT.

This clonotype was detected only a few times. The J gene is TRBJ2-4, the V gene TRBV20-1; D remains ambiguous. V was pared by 6 bases and J by 8 bases, with 26 bases between. The CDR3 contains 16 residues. Germline loops: CDR1 DFQATT, CDR2 SNEGSKA (reference sequence). For the CDR3, the DNA is TGCAGTGCCTCTAGTAGGAGTTCAGGTGTCGGGCACATTCAGTACTTC. Translated, it gives CSASSRSSGVGHIQYF.

This clonotype showed up just once. The chain carries TRBV27 and TRBJ2-7; D tentatively reads TRBD1 or TRBD2 (5 bases each). Trimming removed 5 bases at V and 4 bases at J, with 18 bases between. The CDR3 runs to 15 residues. Germline V gene lookup returns CDR1 MNHEY and CDR2 SMNVEV (reference sequence). CDR3 coding DNA: TGTGCCAGCAGTCCAAGTACCGGGGCTGGGTACGAGCAGTACTTC. It specifies CASSPSTGAGYEQYF.

Here the CDR3 reads CASSFPGLNTGELFF. CDR3 nucleotides: TGTGCCAGCAGCTTCCCGGGACTGAACACCGGGGAGCTGTTTTTT. The genes are TRBV7-9 and TRBJ2-2; a weak D match, TRBD2 (6 bases). V lost 3 bases to trimming and J lost 1 base, with 9 bases between them. The CDR3 has 15 residues. Germline V gives CDR1 SEHNR, CDR2 FQNEAQ (reference sequence).

The chain recombines TRBV6-2 or TRBV6-3 with TRBJ2-5; TRBD1 aligns across 8 bases. The DNA end is more similar to TRBJ2-1, so the J call may be wrong. The CDR3 has 16 amino acids. In germline, CDR1 is MNHEY, CDR2 SVGEGT. The CDR3 protein is CASSYGGQGARDEQFF. The CDR3, as DNA: TGTGCCAGCAGTTACGGCGGTCAGGGGGCTAGGGATGAGCAGTTCTTC.

This clonotype has more than one count but fewer than ten. This rearrangement joins TRBV5-5 to TRBJ2-7; 9 bases are a match to TRBD2. The V segment lost 3 bases and the J segment 5 bases; nucleotides outside the gene matches: 12. Per the germline V gene, CDR1 is SGHKS and CDR2 is YYEKEE (reference sequence). This CDR3 is built from 16 residues. Written as DNA, the CDR3 is TGTGCCAGCAGCTACACCGGGACTAGCATCGGGCACGAGCAGTACTTC. Protein sequence: CASSYTGTSIGHEQYF.

This clonotype was seen only a few times. The rearrangement joins TRBV7-9 to TRBJ1-1; D might be TRBD1 (6 bases). The ends were cut back, 8 bases at V and 1 base at J, with 8 bases in the middle. This CDR3 contains 12 residues. Germline-derived CDR1 and CDR2 are SEHNR and FQNEAQ (reference sequence). The chain's CDR3 is CASGQQNTEAFF. The CDR3 region has the DNA TGTGCCAGCGGACAGCAGAACACTGAAGCTTTCTTT.

V gene TRBV2 combines with J gene TRBJ1-2; no firm D call. This CDR3 comprises 15 residues. The V end was cut by 5 bases, the J end by 2 bases, with 15 bases between. Germline values: CDR1 SNHLY, CDR2 FYNNEI. DNA of the CDR3: TGTGCCAGCAGTCAAAACAAGGACGGGAACTATGGCTACACCTTC. As protein: CASSQNKDGNYGYTF.

The V call is TRBV20-1, the J call TRBJ2-7; 9 bases agree with TRBD2. The CDR3 covers 12 residues. Germline V gene sequence: CDR1 DFQATT, CDR2 SNEGSKA (reference sequence). J lost 6 bases, V lost 6 bases, and 6 bases had no gene match. CDR3 protein: CSARTSAGEQYF. CDR3 in DNA: TGCAGTGCACGGACTAGCGCCGGCGAGCAGTACTTC.

Details on this clonotype: Possible read error: a much larger clone is one base away. The chain is built from TRBV3-1 and TRBJ2-5; TRBD1 aligns across 7 bases. Per the germline V gene, CDR1 is LGHDT and CDR2 is YNNKEL (reference sequence). CDR3 length: 13 residues. The CDR3 DNA follows: TGTGCCAGCAGCCAAGAAGGGGGCTACGAGCAGTGCTTC. Encoded protein: CASSQEGGYEQCF.

There are a few counts of this clonotype. The chain employs TRBV4-3 and TRBJ1-2; D gene unclear. V lost 1 base and J lost 8, with 11 bases in between. This CDR3 has 13 residues. Germline V gene lookup returns CDR1 LGHNA and CDR2 YSLEER. The DNA of the CDR3 is TGCGCCAGCAGCCAAGGCAGCCCCTTCGGCTACACCTTC. Its translation: CASSQGSPFGYTF.

The chain carries TRBV29-1 and TRBJ2-1; the D gene could be TRBD1 or TRBD2 (5 bases each). The germline V gene has CDR1 SQVTM and CDR2 ANQGSEA. The CDR3 sequence is 14 residues long. V dropped 2 bases and J dropped 2 bases, with 10 bases sitting between them. The CDR3 is CSVERGVTYNEQFF. In nucleotides, the CDR3 is TGCAGCGTTGAAAGAGGGGTTACCTACAATGAGCAGTTCTTC.

This clonotype was seen only a few times. The genes are TRBV28 and TRBJ2-5; 11 nucleotides line up with TRBD2. CDR1 MDHEN and CDR2 SYDVKM come from the germline V gene. Trimming at V came to 6 bases and at J to 4 bases, leaving 10 bases not matched to a gene. The CDR3 contains 16 residues. This CDR3 is CASRGIGGLAGETQYF. The CDR3 DNA reads TGTGCCAGCAGAGGGATCGGAGGACTAGCGGGAGAGACCCAGTACTTC.